This TCR beta chain appears in the sequencing data of a study of blood T cell repertoires in COVID-19. Overall study context: The cDNA or gDNA used as material had been derived from T cells, B-cell-depleted T cells, or PBMCs.

The CDR3 is made up of 13 amino acids. Per germline, CDR1 SGHRS and CDR2 YFSETQ. V dropped 4 bases and J dropped 8 bases, with 15 bases sitting between them. In the original workflow: The assay estimated nucleated cells by amplifying reference gene primers. Clones were read by immunoSEQ multiplex PCR, and TCRdb kept only the in-frame ones, dropping some. The V and J calls and the clone size are those of that table, but D and trimming were determined from the DNA. The sample includes roughly 96,000 clones, 75% to 85% of them seen just once. The chain carries TRBV5-1 and TRBJ1-2; a weak D match, TRBD1 (6 bases). Sample: peripheral blood. This TCR came from a man aged 60 to 69 with acute or convalescent COVID-19. The CDR3 protein is CASSPRGSEGYTF. The CDR3 DNA reads as TGCGCCAGCAGCCCCAGGGGATCGGAAGGCTACACCTTC.